The rows below give T cell receptor beta chains drawn from one sample of a study of human thymus T cells. Libraries were prepared by immunoSEQ multiplex PCR; TCRdb keeps only in-frame clonotypes and omits some of them. The data contain tens of thousands of clones, 90% to 95% of them singletons. Sequenced: thymus tissue. The receptor set was obtained from a girl less than two years old with a congenital heart defect but otherwise immunologically healthy. The CDR3 runs from the conserved cysteine through the conserved F or W. D genes are given only for firm matches. Expanded clones are given a class, and other clones once, few, many or no size at all.

>NA|TRBJ2-7|TRBV2|NA
CASLNSQQYF
TGTGCCAGCCTTAACTCACAGCAGTACTTC
>TRBD2|TRBJ2-7|TRBV27|once
CASSPHTPSGAYEQYF
TGTGCCAGCAGTCCCCACACCCCTAGCGGGGCCTACGAGCAGTACTTC
>NA|TRBJ2-7|TRBV28|NA
CASSLSGYEQYF
TGTGCCAGCAGTTTATCGGGCTACGAGCAGTACTTC
>NA|TRBJ1-2|TRBV7-9|NA
CASSPEDPTYGYTF
TGTGCCAGCAGCCCAGAGGATCCAACCTATGGCTACACCTTC
>NA|TRBJ1-1|TRBV10-2|NA
CASSVDKWGDNTEAFF
TGCGCCAGCAGTGTGGATAAATGGGGGGACAACACTGAAGCTTTCTTT
>NA|TRBJ2-7|TRBV11-2|NA
CASSLSTVHYEQYF
TGTGCCAGCAGCTTATCGACAGTTCACTACGAGCAGTACTTC
>NA|TRBJ2-1|TRBV7-9|once
CASSSLSYNEQFF
TGTGCCAGCAGCTCTCTTTCCTACAATGAGCAGTTCTTC
>NA|TRBJ2-3|TRBV13|once
CASSLSGRCTDTQYF
TGTGCCAGCAGCTTATCTGGCCGCTGCACAGATACGCAGTATTTT
>NA|TRBJ2-7|TRBV7-9|NA
CASSLANGRDLRGAYEQYF
TGTGCCAGCAGCTTAGCGAATGGCAGGGACTTAAGAGGGGCCTACGAGCAGTACTTC
>TRBD1|TRBJ2-7|TRBV7-3|NA
CASSLGQGVYEQYF
TGTGCCAGCAGCTTAGGGCAGGGGGTCTACGAGCAGTACTTC
>TRBD2|TRBJ2-4|TRBV18|NA
CASSPGEREVDIQYF
TGTGCCAGCTCACCGGGGGAGCGGGAGGTAGACATTCAGTACTTC
>NA|TRBJ2-7|TRBV4-1|NA
CASSHSHGYEQYF
TGCGCCAGCAGCCATTCCCACGGCTACGAGCAGTACTTC
>TRBD1|TRBJ2-7|TRBV28|NA
CASSPTTPGQGELPRSYEQYF
TGTGCCAGCAGTCCCACCACGCCGGGACAGGGAGAACTACCGCGGTCCTACGAGCAGTACTTC
>TRBD1|TRBJ1-1|TRBV11-2|NA
CASSLDPMTGVINTEAFF
TGTGCCAGCAGCTTAGATCCGATGACAGGGGTGATAAACACTGAAGCTTTCTTT
>NA|TRBJ2-3|TRBV9|NA
CASSVWEERPTQYF
TGTGCCAGCAGCGTATGGGAGGAGCGGCCTACGCAGTATTTT
>TRBD1|TRBJ1-5|TRBV19|once
CASKGDRANNQPQHF
TGTGCCAGTAAGGGCGACAGGGCGAACAATCAGCCCCAGCATTTT
>NA|TRBJ1-4|TRBV27|NA
CASSILGGSTNEKLFF
TGTGCCAGCAGTATATTAGGGGGGTCAACTAATGAAAAACTGTTTTTT
>NA|TRBJ1-5|TRBV19|once
CASKSPRDGRSNQPQHF
TGTGCCAGTAAGTCCCCCCGGGATGGGCGGAGCAATCAGCCCCAGCATTTT
>NA|TRBJ1-2|TRBV14|NA
CASSQDYRGRSYGYTF
TGTGCCAGCAGCCAAGATTATCGGGGCAGGAGCTATGGCTACACCTTC
>TRBD2|TRBJ2-2|TRBV7-9|NA
CASSLRPAGGTTFTGELFF
TGTGCCAGCAGCTTACGGCCAGCGGGAGGGACTACATTCACCGGGGAGCTGTTTTTT
>NA|TRBJ2-7|TRBV5-4|NA
CASSARDPPYEQYF
TGTGCCAGCAGCGCTAGGGACCCCCCCTACGAGCAGTACTTC
>TRBD1|TRBJ2-1|TRBV4-1|NA
CASCDRDRENEQFF
TGCGCCAGCTGCGACCGGGACAGGGAAAATGAGCAGTTCTTC
>TRBD2|TRBJ2-3|TRBV4-2|NA
CASSQDWRGGPERDTQYF
TGTGCCAGCAGCCAAGATTGGAGGGGAGGGCCTGAGAGAGATACGCAGTATTTT
>NA|TRBJ2-7|TRBV30|NA
CAWRPSNSYEQYF
TGTGCCTGGAGGCCTAGCAACTCCTACGAGCAGTACTTC
>NA|TRBJ1-2|TRBV29-1|NA
CSVEDLRTDSVNYGYTF
TGCAGCGTTGAAGATCTGAGAACGGACAGCGTTAACTATGGCTACACCTTC
>NA|TRBJ1-2|TRBV18|once
CASSPPGATSGYTF
TGTGCCAGCTCACCACCGGGCGCCACGAGCGGCTACACCTTC
>NA|TRBJ1-1|TRBV4-3|NA
CASSQGEGRPEAFF
TGCGCCAGCAGCCAAGGAGAGGGGAGGCCTGAAGCTTTCTTT
>TRBD1|TRBJ1-5|TRBV4-1|NA
CASSQTDRAGNQPQHF
TGCGCCAGCAGCCAAACCGACAGGGCGGGCAATCAGCCCCAGCATTTT
>TRBD2|TRBJ2-3|TRBV6-4|NA
CASRPTPGGDGEDTQYF
TGTGCCAGCAGACCCACTCCCGGGGGGGACGGGGAAGATACGCAGTATTTT
>TRBD1|TRBJ1-2|TRBV6-5|NA
CASSYSPWDREHGYTF
TGTGCCAGCAGTTACAGTCCATGGGACAGGGAACATGGCTACACCTTC
>NA|TRBJ2-3|TRBV29-1|NA
CSIPVQGGETDTQYF
TGCAGCATCCCTGTGCAGGGGGGCGAGACAGATACGCAGTATTTT
>NA|TRBJ2-5|TRBV15|NA
CATSRDAPGWGTQYF
TGTGCCACCAGCAGAGATGCGCCAGGGTGGGGGACCCAGTACTTC
>TRBD1|TRBJ2-3|TRBV4-3|NA
CASSQGEQGTYTQYF
TGCGCCAGCAGCCAAGGGGAACAGGGGACCTATACGCAGTATTTT
>NA|TRBJ1-2|TRBV5-1|NA
CASSPGGGPNYGYTF
TGCGCCAGCAGCCCTGGTGGGGGCCCGAACTATGGCTACACCTTC
>NA|TRBJ2-7|TRBV7-9|NA
CASSPLVGGLADPLYEQYF
TGTGCCAGCAGCCCCCTCGTGGGGGGGCTAGCGGACCCCCTATACGAGCAGTACTTC
>TRBD1|TRBJ1-3|TRBV7-2|NA
CASSPGTGRGNTIYF
TGTGCCAGCAGCCCCGGGACAGGGAGGGGAAACACCATATATTTT
>TRBD1|TRBJ1-2|TRBV5-4|NA
CASSLGAGGYGYTF
TGTGCCAGCAGCTTGGGGGCAGGGGGCTATGGCTACACCTTC
>TRBD2|TRBJ2-1|TRBV19|NA
CASSHPGLAGRYNEQFF
TGTGCCAGTAGCCACCCGGGACTAGCGGGACGCTACAATGAGCAGTTCTTC
>NA|TRBJ1-2|TRBV10-3|NA
CAISESGGPGIYGYTF
TGTGCCATCAGTGAGTCGGGGGGCCCGGGTATCTATGGCTACACCTTC
>NA|TRBJ1-2|TRBV2|NA
CASSQNTINYGYTF
TGTGCCAGCAGTCAAAATACCATAAACTATGGCTACACCTTC
>NA|TRBJ2-3|TRBV19|NA
CASSTSGGSTDTQYF
TGTGCCAGTAGTACCTCGGGCGGGAGCACAGATACGCAGTATTTT
>NA|TRBJ1-2|TRBV2|NA
CASGDDGSNYGYTF
TGTGCCAGCGGGGATGACGGGTCCAACTATGGCTACACCTTC
>NA|TRBJ2-5|TRBV7-6|once
CASSLVSQQETQYF
TGTGCCAGCAGCTTAGTGTCGCAGCAAGAGACCCAGTACTTC
>NA|TRBJ1-1|TRBV7-2|NA
CASSLVVREGTEAFF
TGTGCCAGCAGCTTAGTTGTCAGGGAAGGCACTGAAGCTTTCTTT
>NA|TRBJ1-1|TRBV4-1|NA
CASSQYGQGQTGTEAFF
TGCGCCAGCAGCCAATATGGGCAGGGCCAGACGGGCACTGAAGCTTTCTTT
>NA|TRBJ1-2|TRBV12-2|NA
CASRVYGYTF
TGTGCAAGTCGCGTCTATGGCTACACCTTC
>TRBD2|TRBJ2-1|TRBV5-6|NA
CASSHGGGREYEQFF
TGTGCCAGCAGCCACGGTGGCGGGAGGGAATATGAGCAGTTCTTC
>NA|TRBJ1-1|TRBV5-1|NA
CASSRGQTRMNTEAFF
TGCGCCAGCAGCCGTGGACAGACGCGGATGAACACTGAAGCTTTCTTT
>TRBD2|TRBJ2-7|TRBV5-5|few
CASSLVSGGEQYF
TGTGCCAGCAGCTTGGTTTCCGGGGGGGAGCAGTACTTC
>TRBD2|TRBJ2-1|TRBV7-2|NA
CATAGGGSHNEQFF
TGTGCCACCGCCGGTGGCGGGAGCCACAATGAGCAGTTCTTC
>TRBD2|TRBJ2-1|TRBV6-4|NA
CASSNLAGRWFF
TGTGCCAGCAGTAATCTAGCGGGACGGTGGTTCTTC